There are a few counts of the clone carrying this T cell receptor beta chain. Its antigen is unidentified. Germline values: CDR1 SGHVS, CDR2 FNYEAQ. V shed 5 bases, J shed 5 bases, and the junction held 8 bases outside the gene matches. CDR3 size: 17 residues. Clones were sequenced by immunoSEQ multiplex PCR, and TCRdb holds only the in-frame ones, with some missing. The top ten clones hold over 20% of a sample with about 60,000 clones, 55% to 70% of them seen once. The source of the sample is a study of cytotoxic CD8 clonotypes in ibrutinib-treated CLL. The overall study: When averaged across all of the samples, the counts came to 255,043 productive templates and tens of thousands of productive rearrangements. General study points: Clonality went higher at ibrutinib response and then dropped back toward baseline at progression. Shared public clonotypes were rare, and on treatment they either got smaller or stayed the same.

This TCR was recovered from a human donor with chronic lymphocytic leukemia. Sequencing was performed on PBMCs, taken after 24 months of ibrutinib treatment. The chain is built from TRBV7-6 and TRBJ2-2; 13 nucleotides match TRBD2. The CDR3 DNA is TGTGCCAGCAGCCGACTAGCGGGAGGCTCTGAAACCGGGGAGCTGTTTTTT. This codes for CASSRLAGGSETGELFF.